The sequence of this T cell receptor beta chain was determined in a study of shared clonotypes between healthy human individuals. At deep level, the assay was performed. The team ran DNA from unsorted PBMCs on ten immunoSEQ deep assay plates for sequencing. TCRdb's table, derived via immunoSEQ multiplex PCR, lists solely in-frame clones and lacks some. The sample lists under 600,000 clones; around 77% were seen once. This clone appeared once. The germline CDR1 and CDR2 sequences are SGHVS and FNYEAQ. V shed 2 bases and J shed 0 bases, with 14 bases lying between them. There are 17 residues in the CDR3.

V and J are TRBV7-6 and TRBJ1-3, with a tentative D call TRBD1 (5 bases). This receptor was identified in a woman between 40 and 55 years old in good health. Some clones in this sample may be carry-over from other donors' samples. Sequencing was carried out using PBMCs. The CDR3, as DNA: TGTGCCAGCAGCTTATCTCCCGGGGCGAACTCTGGAAACACCATATATTTT. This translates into CASSLSPGANSGNTIYF.